Following are 17 T cell receptor beta chains from one sample sequenced in a study of shared clonotypes between healthy human individuals. Libraries were prepared by immunoSEQ multiplex PCR; TCRdb keeps only in-frame clonotypes and omits some of them. There are under 2,500,000 clones in the sample; almost 96% occur only once, and around 0.13% lies in the top ten. Material: naive CD4+ T cells sorted from blood. Specified subset: CD45RA+ positively selected. The source is a man between 18 and 35 years old in good health.

In DNA form, the CDR3 reads TGTGCCAGCAGCTATCCTAGCGGGAGAGTGAACACCGGGGAGCTGTTTTTT. Its translation is CASSYPSGRVNTGELFF. This chain connects TRBV7-6 to TRBJ2-2, with 10 bases that match TRBD2. The CDR3 is 17 residues long. The germline V gene encodes CDR1 SGHVS and CDR2 FNYEAQ. J lost 1 base, V lost 4 bases, and 6 bases had no gene match.

CDR3 DNA sequence: TGTGCCAGCAGTGAATCCTCGCCAATTTGGGGTGATCCTAATGAAAAACTGTTTTTT. Translated, it gives CASSESSPIWGDPNEKLFF. The genes are TRBV6-1 and TRBJ1-4, with D unresolved. Trimming removed 2 bases from V and 3 bases from J, with 22 bases in between. CDR1 MNHNS and CDR2 SASEGT come from the germline V gene. This CDR3 has 19 residues.

This rearrangement joins TRBV10-2 to TRBJ1-1; D gene uncertain. Looked up from germline, CDR1 is WSHSY and CDR2 is SAAADI. The CDR3 runs to 14 residues. Trimming cost V 7 bases and J 0 bases, with 12 bases left between them. The CDR3 sequence is CASTSPGLNTEAFF. The CDR3 DNA sequence: TGCGCCAGCACCTCACCAGGACTGAACACTGAAGCTTTCTTT.

This chain uses TRBV28 with TRBJ2-1; the D gene is possibly TRBD2 (7 bases). Germline lookup yields CDR1 MDHEN and CDR2 SYDVKM. This CDR3 comprises 14 residues. V was pared by 8 bases and J by 0 bases, with 11 bases between. The CDR3 is CASVGGPSYNEQFF. The CDR3 nucleotides read TGTGCCAGCGTCGGGGGGCCCTCCTACAATGAGCAGTTCTTC.

This chain joins TRBV5-1 and TRBJ1-2, with D uncertain. Germline CDR1 and CDR2: SGHRS and YFSETQ. V lost 0 bases and J 1 base, leaving 7 bases between the germline ends. This CDR3 spans 14 amino acids. CDR3 amino acids: CASSLDPNNYGYTF. The CDR3, as DNA: TGCGCCAGCAGCTTGGACCCAAATAACTATGGCTACACCTTC. The full variable domain, its missing parts supplied by reference TRBV5-1 and TRBJ1-2, is KAGVTQTPRYLIKTRGQQVTLSCSPISGHRSVSWYQQTPGQGLQFLFEYFSETQRNKGNFPGRFSGRQFSNSRSEMNVSTLELGDSALYLCASSLDPNNYGYTFGSGTRLTVV.

The chain employs TRBV11-2 and TRBJ2-7; TRBD1 matches at 9 bases. The CDR3 is made up of 15 amino acids. J was trimmed by 3 bases and V by 3 bases; bases with no gene match: 6. CDR1 is SGHAT, CDR2 FQNNGV, per germline. CDR3 sequence: CASSFLETGGYEQYF. DNA of the CDR3: TGTGCCAGCAGCTTTTTGGAGACAGGGGGCTACGAGCAGTACTTC. The whole variable domain, remainder taken from reference TRBV11-2 and TRBJ2-7, is EAGVAQSPRYKIIEKRQSVAFWCNPISGHATLYWYQQILGQGPKLLIQFQNNGVVDDSQLPKDRFSAERLKGVDSTLKIQPAKLEDSAVYLCASSFLETGGYEQYFGPGTRLTVT.

V usage is TRBV6-1 and J usage is TRBJ1-2; 8 positions agree with TRBD1. This CDR3 spans 16 amino acids. With V trimmed by 3 bases and J by 0 bases, 6 bases remained unmatched. CDR1 is MNHNS and CDR2 is SASEGT in the germline V gene. The CDR3 bases are TGTGCCAGCAGTGAGGAGGACAGGGTAGCTAACTATGGCTACACCTTC. This translates into CASSEEDRVANYGYTF.

This chain links TRBV28 with TRBJ2-3; 7 nucleotides line up with TRBD2. Germline lookup yields CDR1 MDHEN and CDR2 SYDVKM. The CDR3 sequence is 17 residues long. V gave up 4 bases and J gave up 0 bases; unmatched junction bases: 10. In nucleotides, the CDR3 is TGTGCCAGCAGTTCCTCACCCGGGACTACGAGCACAGATACGCAGTATTTT. This translates into CASSSSPGTTSTDTQYF. The whole variable domain, filled in from reference TRBV28 and TRBJ2-3, reads DVKVTQSSRYLVKRTGEKVFLECVQDMDHENMFWYRQDPGLGLRLIYFSYDVKMKEKGDIPEGYSVSREKKERFSLILESASTNQTSMYLCASSSSPGTTSTDTQYFGPGTRLTVL.

The rearrangement joins TRBV5-1 to TRBJ2-1, with D possibly being TRBD2 (5 bases). Deletions cut 2 bases from V and 8 bases from J, with 14 bases between. From germline, CDR1 is SGHRS and CDR2 YFSETQ. This CDR3 is 14 amino acids long. As DNA, the CDR3 is TGCGCCAGCAGCTTCATAGCGTCTTACGATGAGCAGTTCTTC. Residues: CASSFIASYDEQFF. The variable domain in full, completed from reference TRBV5-1 and TRBJ2-1, reads KAGVTQTPRYLIKTRGQQVTLSCSPISGHRSVSWYQQTPGQGLQFLFEYFSETQRNKGNFPGRFSGRQFSNSRSEMNVSTLELGDSALYLCASSFIASYDEQFFGPGTRLTVL.

The chain links TRBV30 to TRBJ1-4; 7 bases map to TRBD1. Germline V lookup: CDR1 GTSNPN, CDR2 SVGIG (reference sequence). There are 12 residues in the CDR3. V lost 3 bases to trimming and J lost 5 bases; unmatched junction nucleotides: 0. The CDR3 nucleotides read TGTGCCTGGAGGGGACAGAATGAAAAACTGTTTTTT. The encoded protein is CAWRGQNEKLFF.

This chain links TRBV2 with TRBJ2-3; a possible D gene is TRBD2 (6 bases). This CDR3 has 14 residues. Trimming removed 6 bases at V and 1 base at J, with 11 bases between. Germline loops: CDR1 SNHLY, CDR2 FYNNEI. CDR3 DNA sequence: TGTGCCAGCAGACGGGAGATCGGCACAGATACGCAGTATTTT. Translated: CASRREIGTDTQYF.

J is TRBJ2-7 and V is TRBV11-2; D may correspond to TRBD1 or TRBD2 (5 bases each). The CDR3 is made up of 14 amino acids. Germline V CDR1 and CDR2: SGHAT, FQNNGV. Between the trimmed V and J ends, which lost 7 bases and 6 bases, there was a span of 19 bases. For the CDR3, the DNA is TGTGCCAGCAAGTTGGGGCTAGCTCAGACCGAGCAGTACTTC. Amino acid sequence: CASKLGLAQTEQYF.

Concerning this clone: Other nucleotide sequences in the sample specify the same CDR3. The V gene is TRBV7-2, the J gene TRBJ1-2; the D gene is possibly TRBD1 (5 bases). Trimming removed 1 base from V and 9 bases from J, with 9 bases in between. The germline V gene has CDR1 SGHTA and CDR2 FQGNSA. The CDR3 is 12 residues long. The CDR3 sequence: CASSLGGGSYTF. The DNA for the CDR3 is TGTGCCAGCAGCTTAGGTGGGGGAAGCTACACCTTC.

The chain links TRBV30 to TRBJ2-3; D tentatively reads TRBD1 or TRBD2 (6 bases each). Germline CDR1 reads GTSNPN; CDR2 reads SVGIG (reference sequence). This CDR3 has 15 residues. Trimming removed 0 bases at V and 3 bases at J, with 13 bases between. CDR3 nucleotides: TGTGCCTGGAGTGTAGGGGGGAAAGAGACAGATACGCAGTATTTT. Its protein product is CAWSVGGKETDTQYF.

This clone was seen a single time. The chain employs TRBV5-6 and TRBJ2-2; 8 bases map to TRBD1. The CDR3 has 15 amino acids. CDR1 and CDR2 (germline): SGHDT, YYEEEE. V shed 4 bases and J 2 bases; nucleotides not matched to a gene: 4. In nucleotides, the CDR3 is TGTGCCAGCAGCAAGGGACAGGTTAACACCGGGGAGCTGTTTTTT. Protein: CASSKGQVNTGELFF.

The chain combines TRBV6-1 with TRBJ1-6; TRBD1 matches at 8 bases. Germline assignment: CDR1 MNHNS and CDR2 SASEGT. The CDR3 totals 13 residues. J lost 11 bases, V lost 3 bases, and 3 bases had no gene match. The CDR3, as DNA: TGTGCCAGCAGTGACGACAGGGGCCCACCCCTCCACTTT. Amino acids: CASSDDRGPPLHF.

V is TRBV10-1 and J is TRBJ2-7; D may be TRBD1 (5 bases). The V gene's germline CDR1 is WNHNN and CDR2 SYGVQD (reference sequence). The germline V and J ends were trimmed by 8 bases and 4 bases, with 9 bases remaining between them. The length of the CDR3 is 11 residues. As DNA, the CDR3 is TGCGCCAGCGGTCAGGGTTACGAGCAGTACTTC. Its translation is CASGQGYEQYF.